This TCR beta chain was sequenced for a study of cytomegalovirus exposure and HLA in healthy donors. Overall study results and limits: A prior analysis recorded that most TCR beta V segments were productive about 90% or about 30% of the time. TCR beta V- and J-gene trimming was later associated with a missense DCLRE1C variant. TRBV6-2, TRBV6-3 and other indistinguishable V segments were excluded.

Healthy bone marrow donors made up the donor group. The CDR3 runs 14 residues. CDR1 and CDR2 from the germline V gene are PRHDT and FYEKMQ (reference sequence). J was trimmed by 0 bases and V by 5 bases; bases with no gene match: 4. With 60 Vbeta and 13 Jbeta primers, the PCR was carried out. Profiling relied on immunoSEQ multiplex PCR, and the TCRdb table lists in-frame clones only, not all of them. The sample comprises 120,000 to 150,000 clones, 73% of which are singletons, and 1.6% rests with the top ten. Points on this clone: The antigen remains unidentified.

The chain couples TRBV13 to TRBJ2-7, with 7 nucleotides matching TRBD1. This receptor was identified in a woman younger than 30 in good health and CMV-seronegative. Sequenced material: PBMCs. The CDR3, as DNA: TGTGCCAGCAGCGCGACAGGGCCCTCCTACGAGCAGTACTTC. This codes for CASSATGPSYEQYF.